This T cell receptor beta chain was profiled in a study of technical replicates of blood from a handful of donors. The CDR3 has 16 residues. With 6 bases clipped from V and 0 bases from J, the junction kept 6 bases outside the gene matches. Per germline, CDR1 SQVTM and CDR2 ANQGSEA. This clone was detected once. Sequencing was performed with immunoSEQ multiplex PCR; in TCRdb, only in-frame clones are kept and a portion is missing. The sample includes about 79,000 clones, 85% to 95% of them seen just once. Sequenced input: T cells isolated from PBMCs. The source is a human donor in good health. V and J are TRBV29-1 and TRBJ2-6, with 9 nucleotides matching TRBD1. CDR3 sequence: CSVTTGQGSGANVLTF. DNA for the CDR3: TGCAGCGTGACAACGGGACAGGGCTCTGGGGCCAACGTCCTGACTTTC.